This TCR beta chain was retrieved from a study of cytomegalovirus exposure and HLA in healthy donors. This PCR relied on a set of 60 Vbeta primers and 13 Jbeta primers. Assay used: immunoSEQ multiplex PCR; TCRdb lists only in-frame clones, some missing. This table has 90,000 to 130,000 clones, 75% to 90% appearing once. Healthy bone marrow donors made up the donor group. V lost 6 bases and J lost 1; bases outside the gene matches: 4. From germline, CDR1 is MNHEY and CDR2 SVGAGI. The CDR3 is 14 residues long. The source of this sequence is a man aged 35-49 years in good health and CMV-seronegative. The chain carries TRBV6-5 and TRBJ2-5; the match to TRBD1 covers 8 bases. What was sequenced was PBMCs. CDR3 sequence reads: CASSRTGGQETQYF. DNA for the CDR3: TGTGCCAGCAGCCGTACAGGGGGCCAAGAGACCCAGTACTTC.